This T cell receptor (beta chain) came from a study of T cell changes during pregnancy in multiple sclerosis. Produced via immunoSEQ multiplex PCR; TCRdb's table is partial and in-frame only. This table holds fewer than 95,000 clones, 90% to 95% found once. The junction had 6 bases not matched to a gene; V was cut back by 5 bases and J by 3 bases. This CDR3 spans 14 amino acids. Germline assignment: CDR1 MNHEY and CDR2 SMNVEV (reference sequence). The clonotype originates from a female donor with multiple sclerosis, enrolled in a pregnancy study. The sequencing here drew on peripheral blood, taken in the third trimester of pregnancy. The chain carries TRBV27 and TRBJ2-7, with 8 bases lining up with TRBD1. The CDR3 region is CASSRWTGNYEQYF. The CDR3 coding sequence is TGTGCCAGCAGTCGATGGACAGGGAACTACGAGCAGTACTTC.